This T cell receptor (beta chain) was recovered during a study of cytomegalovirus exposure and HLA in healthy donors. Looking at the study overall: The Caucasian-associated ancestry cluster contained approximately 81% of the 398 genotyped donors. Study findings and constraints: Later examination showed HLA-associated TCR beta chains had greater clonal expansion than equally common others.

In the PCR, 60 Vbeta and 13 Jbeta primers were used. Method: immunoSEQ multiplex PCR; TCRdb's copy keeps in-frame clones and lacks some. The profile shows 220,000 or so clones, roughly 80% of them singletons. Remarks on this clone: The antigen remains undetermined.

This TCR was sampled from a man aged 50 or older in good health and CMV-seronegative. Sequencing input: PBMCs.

The CDR3 bases are TGTGCCAGCAGTTACACACCCTGGGCCTATGGCTACACCTTC. Translated: CASSYTPWAYGYTF. The genes are TRBV6-5 and TRBJ1-2; D uncertain. Trimming took off 2 bases at V and 4 bases at J, with 11 bases between the two ends. Germline CDR1 reads MNHEY; CDR2 reads SVGAGI. This CDR3 comprises 14 residues.